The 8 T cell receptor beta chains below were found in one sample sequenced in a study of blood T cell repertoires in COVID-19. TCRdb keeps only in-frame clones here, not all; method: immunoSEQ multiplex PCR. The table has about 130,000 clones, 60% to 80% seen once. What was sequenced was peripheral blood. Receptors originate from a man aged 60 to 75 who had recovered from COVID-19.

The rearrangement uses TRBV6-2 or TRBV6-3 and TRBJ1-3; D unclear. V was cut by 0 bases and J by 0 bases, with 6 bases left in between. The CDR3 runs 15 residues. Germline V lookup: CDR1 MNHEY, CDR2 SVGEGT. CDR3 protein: CASSYSPVSGNTIYF. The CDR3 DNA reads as TGTGCCAGCAGTTACTCACCGGTCTCTGGAAACACCATATATTTT.

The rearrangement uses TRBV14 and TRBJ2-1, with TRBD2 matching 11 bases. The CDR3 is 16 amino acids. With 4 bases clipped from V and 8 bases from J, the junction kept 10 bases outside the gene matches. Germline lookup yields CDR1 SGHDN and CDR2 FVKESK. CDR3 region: CASSRLLAGVVYEQFF. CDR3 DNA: TGTGCCAGCAGCCGCCTACTAGCGGGAGTTGTCTATGAGCAGTTCTTC.

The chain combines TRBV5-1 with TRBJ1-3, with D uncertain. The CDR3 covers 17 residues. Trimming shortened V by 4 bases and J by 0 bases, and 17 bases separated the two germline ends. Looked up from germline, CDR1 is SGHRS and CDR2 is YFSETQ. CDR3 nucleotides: TGCGCCAGCAGCCGCCAGGAAAGCGGCAACTCTGGAAACACCATATATTTT. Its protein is CASSRQESGNSGNTIYF.

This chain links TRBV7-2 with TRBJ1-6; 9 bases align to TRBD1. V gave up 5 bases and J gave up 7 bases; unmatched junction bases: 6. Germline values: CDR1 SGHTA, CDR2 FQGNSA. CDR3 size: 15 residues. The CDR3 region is CASSPTDRGNSPLHF. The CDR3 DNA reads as TGTGCCAGCAGCCCAACAGACAGGGGGAATTCACCCCTCCACTTT.

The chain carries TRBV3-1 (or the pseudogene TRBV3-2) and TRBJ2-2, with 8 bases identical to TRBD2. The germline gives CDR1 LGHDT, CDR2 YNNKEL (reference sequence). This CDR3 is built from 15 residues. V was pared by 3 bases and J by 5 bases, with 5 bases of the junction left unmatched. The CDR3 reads CASSQLGGETGELFF. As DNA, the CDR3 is TGTGCCAGCAGCCAGCTCGGGGGGGAGACCGGGGAGCTGTTTTTT.

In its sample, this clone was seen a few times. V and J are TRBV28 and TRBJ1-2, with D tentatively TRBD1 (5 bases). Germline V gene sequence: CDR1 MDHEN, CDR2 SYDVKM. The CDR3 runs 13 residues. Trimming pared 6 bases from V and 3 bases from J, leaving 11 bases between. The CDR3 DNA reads TGTGCCAGCAGCCCACAGGTCTACTATGGCTACACCTTC. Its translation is CASSPQVYYGYTF.

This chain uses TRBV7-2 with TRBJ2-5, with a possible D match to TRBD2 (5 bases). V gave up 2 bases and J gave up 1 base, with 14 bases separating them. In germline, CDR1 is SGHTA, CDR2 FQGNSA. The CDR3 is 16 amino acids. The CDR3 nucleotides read TGTGCCAGCAGCTTACAAGGCCGGGGTGTCCAAGAGACCCAGTACTTC. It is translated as CASSLQGRGVQETQYF. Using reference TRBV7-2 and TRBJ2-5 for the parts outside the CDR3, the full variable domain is GAGVSQSPSNKVTEKGKDVELRCDPISGHTALYWYRQSLGQGLEFLIYFQGNSAPDKSGLPSDRFSAERTGGSVSTLTIQRTQQEDSAVYLCASSLQGRGVQETQYFGPGTRLLVL.

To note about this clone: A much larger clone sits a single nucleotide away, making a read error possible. This chain's CDR3 is CASSLGTGDTDTQYF. DNA of the CDR3: TGTGCCAGCAGCTTAGGGACAGGGGATACAGATACGCAGTATTTT. The chain recombines TRBV11-3 with TRBJ2-3; 9 bases agree with TRBD1. The germline CDR1 and CDR2 sequences are SGHNT and YENEEA. This CDR3 has 15 residues. V gave up 1 base and J gave up 3 bases; unmatched junction bases: 2.